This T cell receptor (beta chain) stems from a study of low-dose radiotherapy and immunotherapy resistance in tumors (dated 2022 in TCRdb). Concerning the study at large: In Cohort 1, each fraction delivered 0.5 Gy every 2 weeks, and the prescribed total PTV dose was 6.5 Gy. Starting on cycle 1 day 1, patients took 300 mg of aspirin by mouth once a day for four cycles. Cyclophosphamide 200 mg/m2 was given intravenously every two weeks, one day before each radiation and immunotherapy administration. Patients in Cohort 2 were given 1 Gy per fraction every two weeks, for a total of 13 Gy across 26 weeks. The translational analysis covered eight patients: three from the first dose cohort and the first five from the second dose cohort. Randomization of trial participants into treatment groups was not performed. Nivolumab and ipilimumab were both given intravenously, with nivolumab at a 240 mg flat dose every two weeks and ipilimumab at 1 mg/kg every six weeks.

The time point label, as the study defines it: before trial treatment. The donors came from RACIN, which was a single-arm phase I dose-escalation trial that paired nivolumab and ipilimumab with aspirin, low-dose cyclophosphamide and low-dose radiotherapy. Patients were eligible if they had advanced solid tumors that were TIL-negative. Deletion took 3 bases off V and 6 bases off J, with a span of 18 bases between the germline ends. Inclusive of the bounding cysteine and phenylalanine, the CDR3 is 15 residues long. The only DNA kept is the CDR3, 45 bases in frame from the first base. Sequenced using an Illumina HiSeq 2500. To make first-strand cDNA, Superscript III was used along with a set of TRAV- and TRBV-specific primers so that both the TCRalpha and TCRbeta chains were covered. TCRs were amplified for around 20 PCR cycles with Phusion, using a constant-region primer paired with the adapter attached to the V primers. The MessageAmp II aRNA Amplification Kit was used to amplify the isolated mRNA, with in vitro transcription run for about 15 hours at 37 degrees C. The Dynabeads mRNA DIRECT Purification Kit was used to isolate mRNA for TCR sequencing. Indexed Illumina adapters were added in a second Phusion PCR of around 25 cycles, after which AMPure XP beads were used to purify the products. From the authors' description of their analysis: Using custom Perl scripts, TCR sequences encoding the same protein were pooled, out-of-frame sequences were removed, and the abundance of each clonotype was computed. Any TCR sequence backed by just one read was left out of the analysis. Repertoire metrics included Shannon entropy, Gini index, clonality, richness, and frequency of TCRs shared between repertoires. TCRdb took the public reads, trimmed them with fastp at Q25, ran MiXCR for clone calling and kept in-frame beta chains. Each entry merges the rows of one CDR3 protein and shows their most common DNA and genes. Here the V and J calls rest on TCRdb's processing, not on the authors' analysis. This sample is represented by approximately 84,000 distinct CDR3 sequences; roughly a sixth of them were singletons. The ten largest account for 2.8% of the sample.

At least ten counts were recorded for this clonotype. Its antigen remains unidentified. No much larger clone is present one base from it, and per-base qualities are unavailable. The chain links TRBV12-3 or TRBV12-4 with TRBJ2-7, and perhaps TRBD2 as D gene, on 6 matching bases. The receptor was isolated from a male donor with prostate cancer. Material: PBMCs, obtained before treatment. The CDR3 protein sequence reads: CASSLEGPVAPEQYF. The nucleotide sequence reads TGTGCCAGCAGTTTGGAGGGGCCTGTTGCGCCCGAGCAGTACTTC.